Given below is one TCR beta chain in context. This receptor's antigen is unknown. Qualities for individual bases were not recorded, and no much larger clone is one base off. In this study, sorted CD4+ and CD8+ T cells from the blood of healthy subjects and of severe aplastic anemia patients had their TCR repertoires deep-sequenced. Ficoll-Paque density gradient centrifugation was used to isolate peripheral blood mononuclear cells. CD4+ and CD8+ T cells were sorted by FACS or magnetic beads before DNA extraction. The data belong to a study of CD8+CD57+ T cells in acquired aplastic anemia (dated by TCRdb to 2016 to 2019). About the study as a whole: Extracted DNA from sorted CD4+ and CD8+ cells averaged around 3.3 ug, ranging from roughly 0.2 to 30 ug. Healthy donor samples averaged roughly 9.8 million reads for CD4+ and about 11 million for CD8+ cells. Study-wide conclusions, independent of this receptor: Patients and healthy controls showed no significant difference in CD8+ Simpson's diversity (P=0.060). Although 25 to 30 CD8+ CDR3 sequences were shared by patients and controls, these sequences appeared highly expressed in patients and within the immunodominant clones of patients.

From the germline V gene (reference sequence), CDR1 is WNHNN and CDR2 is SYGVQD. V trim: 2 bases; J trim: 4 bases; unmatched bases: 6. The CDR3 holds 16 amino acids from the cysteine to the phenylalanine. This entry keeps only the CDR3 DNA: 48 bases, framed from base 1. TCR beta VDJ combination and CDR3 sequence profiling used genomic DNA as the template. TCR repertoire sequencing was run on an Illumina HiSeq 2000. The authors processed their data as follows. Repertoires were assessed using TRBV/TRBJ rearrangement plots, CDR3 size and DJ length profiles, and Simpson's diversity index. The immunodominant clone was defined as the most abundant DNA sequence in deep sequencing data. CDR3 amino acid sequences were screened for sharing across subjects and compared with published repertoires and the VDJdb database. TCRdb took the public reads, trimmed them with fastp at Q25, ran MiXCR for clone calling and kept in-frame beta chains. Entries that share a CDR3 protein sequence are merged under the most common genes and DNA. V and J calls and clone size were set by TCRdb, not the authors. The sample table shows approximately 380,000 distinct CDR3 sequences, and just under 70% are seen once. 4% of the sample is in the top ten clones.

The receptor was isolated from a human donor in good health, serving as a control. Input material: sorted CD4+, CD8+, or CD8+CD57+ T cells (not recorded which) from PBMCs. The sequence joins TRBV10-1 to TRBJ1-5; a stretch of 9 junction bases matches TRBD1. The CDR3 has the sequence CASSERDRELNQPQHF. The nucleotide sequence is given as TGCGCCAGCAGTGAGCGGGACAGGGAGCTTAATCAGCCCCAGCATTTT.